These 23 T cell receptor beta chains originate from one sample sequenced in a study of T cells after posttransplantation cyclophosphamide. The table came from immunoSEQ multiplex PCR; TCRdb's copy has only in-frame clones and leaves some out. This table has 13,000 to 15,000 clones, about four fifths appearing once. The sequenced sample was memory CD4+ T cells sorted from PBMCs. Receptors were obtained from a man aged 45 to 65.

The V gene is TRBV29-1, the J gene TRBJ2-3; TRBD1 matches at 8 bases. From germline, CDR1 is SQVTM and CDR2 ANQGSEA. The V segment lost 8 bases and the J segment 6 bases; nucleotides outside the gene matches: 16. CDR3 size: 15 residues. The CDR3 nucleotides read TGCAGCATCCAGGGGGCAGCGAGGGGATCGGATACGCAGTATTTT. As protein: CSIQGAARGSDTQYF.

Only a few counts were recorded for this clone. Here the CDR3 reads CASSLLGTNTEAFF. CDR3 bases: TGCGCCAGCAGCTTGTTAGGGACTAACACTGAAGCTTTCTTT. The chain has TRBV5-1 and TRBJ1-1; maybe TRBD1 (5 bases). The ends were cut back, 1 base at V and 2 bases at J, with 9 bases in the middle. The germline CDR1 and CDR2 sequences are SGHRS and YFSETQ. This CDR3 is built from 14 residues.

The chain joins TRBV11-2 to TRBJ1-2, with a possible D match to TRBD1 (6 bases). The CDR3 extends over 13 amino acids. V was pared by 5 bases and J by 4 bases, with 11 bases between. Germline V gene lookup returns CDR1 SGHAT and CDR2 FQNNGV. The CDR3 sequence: CASSPGQSYGYTF. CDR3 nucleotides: TGTGCCAGCAGCCCTGGACAGAGCTATGGCTACACCTTC.

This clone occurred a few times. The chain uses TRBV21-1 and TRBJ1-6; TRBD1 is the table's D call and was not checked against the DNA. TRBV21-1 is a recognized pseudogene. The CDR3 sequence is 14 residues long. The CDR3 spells CASSRGRELSPLHF. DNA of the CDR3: TGTGCCAGCAGCAGGGGCAGAGAGCTTTCACCCCTCCACTTT.

DNA of the CDR3: TGTGCCAGCAGTGATGAGGTTACCGTTAATGAGCAGTTCTTC. It translates to CASSDEVTVNEQFF. This sequence joins TRBV2 and TRBJ2-1; D is uncertain. Germline V CDR1 and CDR2: SNHLY, FYNNEI. The CDR3 extends over 14 amino acids. Trimming took off 3 bases at V and 7 bases at J, with 13 bases between the two ends. Based on the CDR3 plus reference TRBV2 and TRBJ2-1, the full variable domain is EPEVTQTPSHQVTQMGQEVILRCVPISNHLYFYWYRQILGQKVEFLVSFYNNEISEKSEIFDDQFSVERPDGSNFTLKIRSTKLEDSAMYFCASSDEVTVNEQFFGPGTRLTVL.

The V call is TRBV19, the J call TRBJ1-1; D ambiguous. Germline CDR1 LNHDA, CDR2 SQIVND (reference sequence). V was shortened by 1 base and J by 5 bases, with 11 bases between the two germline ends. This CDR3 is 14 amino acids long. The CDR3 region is CASSIGTVGTEAFF. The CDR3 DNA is TGTGCCAGTAGTATAGGAACAGTTGGGACTGAAGCTTTCTTT.

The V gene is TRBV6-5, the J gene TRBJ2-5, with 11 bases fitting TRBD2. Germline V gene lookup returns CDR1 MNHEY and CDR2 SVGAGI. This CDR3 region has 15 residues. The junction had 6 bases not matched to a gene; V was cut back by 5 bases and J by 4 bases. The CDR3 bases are TGTGCCAGCAGTAAACTAGCGGGAGTAACAGAGACCCAGTACTTC. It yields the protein CASSKLAGVTETQYF.

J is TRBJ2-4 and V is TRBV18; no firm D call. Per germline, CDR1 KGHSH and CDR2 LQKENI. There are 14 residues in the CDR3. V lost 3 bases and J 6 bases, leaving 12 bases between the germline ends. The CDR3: CASSPASARNIQYF. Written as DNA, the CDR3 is TGTGCCAGCTCACCGGCCAGCGCGAGAAACATTCAGTACTTC.

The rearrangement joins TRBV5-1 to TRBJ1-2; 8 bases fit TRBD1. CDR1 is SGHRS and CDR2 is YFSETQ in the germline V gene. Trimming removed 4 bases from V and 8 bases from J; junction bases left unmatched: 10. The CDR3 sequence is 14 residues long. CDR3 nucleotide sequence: TGCGCCAGCAGCCAGGAATCAGGGGGCGCGGGCTACACCTTC. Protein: CASSQESGGAGYTF.

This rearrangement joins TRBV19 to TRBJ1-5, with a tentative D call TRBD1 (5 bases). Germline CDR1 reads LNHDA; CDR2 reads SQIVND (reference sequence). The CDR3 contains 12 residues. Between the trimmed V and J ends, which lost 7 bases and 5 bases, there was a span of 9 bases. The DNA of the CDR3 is TGTGCCAGTACTAGGGGTTATCAGCCCCAGCATTTT. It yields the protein CASTRGYQPQHF.

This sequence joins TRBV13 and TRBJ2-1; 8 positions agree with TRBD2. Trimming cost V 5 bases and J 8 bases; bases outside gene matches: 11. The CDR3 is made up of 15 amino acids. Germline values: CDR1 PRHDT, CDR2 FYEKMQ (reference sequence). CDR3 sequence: CASSPGQREYDEQFF. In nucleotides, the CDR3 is TGTGCCAGCAGCCCCGGTCAGCGGGAGTACGATGAGCAGTTCTTC.

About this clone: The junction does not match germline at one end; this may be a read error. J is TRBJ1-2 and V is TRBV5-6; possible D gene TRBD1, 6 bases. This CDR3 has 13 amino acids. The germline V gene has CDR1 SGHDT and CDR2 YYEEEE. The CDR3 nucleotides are TGTGCCAGCAGCTCGGACAGCAACTCTGGCTACACCTTC. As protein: CASSSDSNSGYTF. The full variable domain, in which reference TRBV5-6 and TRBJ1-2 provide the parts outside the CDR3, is DAGVTQSPTHLIKTRGQQVTLRCSPKSGHDTVSWYQQALGQGPQFIFQYYEEEERQRGNFPDRFSGHQFPNYSSELNVNALLLGDSALYLCASSSDSNSGYTFGSGTRLTVV.

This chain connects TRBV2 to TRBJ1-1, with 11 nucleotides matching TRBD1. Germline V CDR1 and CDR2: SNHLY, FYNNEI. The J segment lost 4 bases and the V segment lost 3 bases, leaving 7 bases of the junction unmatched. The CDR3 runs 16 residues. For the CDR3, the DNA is TGTGCCAGCAGTGACAGGACAGGGGGCGCGAGCACTGAAGCTTTCTTT. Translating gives CASSDRTGGASTEAFF. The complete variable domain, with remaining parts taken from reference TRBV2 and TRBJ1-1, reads EPEVTQTPSHQVTQMGQEVILRCVPISNHLYFYWYRQILGQKVEFLVSFYNNEISEKSEIFDDQFSVERPDGSNFTLKIRSTKLEDSAMYFCASSDRTGGASTEAFFGQGTRLTVV.

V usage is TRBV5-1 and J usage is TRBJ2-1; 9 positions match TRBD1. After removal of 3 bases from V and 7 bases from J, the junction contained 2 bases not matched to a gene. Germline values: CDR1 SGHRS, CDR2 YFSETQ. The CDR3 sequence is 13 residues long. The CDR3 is CASSWDRENEQFF. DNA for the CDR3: TGCGCCAGCAGCTGGGACAGGGAAAATGAGCAGTTCTTC.

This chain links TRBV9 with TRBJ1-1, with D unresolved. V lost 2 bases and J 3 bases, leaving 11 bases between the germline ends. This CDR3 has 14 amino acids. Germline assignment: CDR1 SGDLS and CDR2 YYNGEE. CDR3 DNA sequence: TGTGCCAGCAGCGTCGGGGTAGATGACACTGAAGCTTTCTTT. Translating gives CASSVGVDDTEAFF.

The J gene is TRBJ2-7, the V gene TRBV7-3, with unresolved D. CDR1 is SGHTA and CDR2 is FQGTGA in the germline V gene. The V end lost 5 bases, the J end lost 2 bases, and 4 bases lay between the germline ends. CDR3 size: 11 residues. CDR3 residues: CASSVTYEQYF. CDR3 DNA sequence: TGTGCCAGCAGCGTCACCTACGAGCAGTACTTC.

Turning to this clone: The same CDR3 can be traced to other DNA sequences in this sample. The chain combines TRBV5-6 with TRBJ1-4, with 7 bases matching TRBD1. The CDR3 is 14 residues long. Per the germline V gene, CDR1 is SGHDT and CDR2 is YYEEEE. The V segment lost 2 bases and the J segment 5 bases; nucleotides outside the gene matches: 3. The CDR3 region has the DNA TGTGCCAGCAGCTTACAGGGGAACAATGAAAAACTGTTTTTT. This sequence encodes CASSLQGNNEKLFF.

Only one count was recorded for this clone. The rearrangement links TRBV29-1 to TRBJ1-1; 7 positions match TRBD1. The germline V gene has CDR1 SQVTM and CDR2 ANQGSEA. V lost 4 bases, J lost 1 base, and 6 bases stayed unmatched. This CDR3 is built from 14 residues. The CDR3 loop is CSVAQGLSNTEAFF. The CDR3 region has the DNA TGCAGCGTTGCACAGGGGCTTTCGAACACTGAAGCTTTCTTT.

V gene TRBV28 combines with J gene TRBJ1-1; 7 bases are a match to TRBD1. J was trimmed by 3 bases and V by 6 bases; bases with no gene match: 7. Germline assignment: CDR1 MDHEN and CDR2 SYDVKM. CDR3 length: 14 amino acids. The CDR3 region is CASRLQGRYTEAFF. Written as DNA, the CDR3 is TGTGCCAGCAGGTTACAGGGGCGGTACACTGAAGCTTTCTTT.

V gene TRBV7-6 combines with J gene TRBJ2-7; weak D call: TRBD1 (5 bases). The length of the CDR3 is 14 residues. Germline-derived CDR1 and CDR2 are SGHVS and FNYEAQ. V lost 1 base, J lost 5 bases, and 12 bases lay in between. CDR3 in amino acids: CASSLVYRTNEQYF. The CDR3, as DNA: TGTGCCAGCAGCTTAGTTTACAGGACCAACGAGCAGTACTTC.

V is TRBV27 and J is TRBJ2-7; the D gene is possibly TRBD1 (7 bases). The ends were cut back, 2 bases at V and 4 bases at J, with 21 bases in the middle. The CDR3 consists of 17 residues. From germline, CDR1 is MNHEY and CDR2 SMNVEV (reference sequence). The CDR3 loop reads CASSLRSTGSGVYEQYF. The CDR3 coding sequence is TGTGCCAGCAGTTTACGCTCGACAGGGTCGGGGGTGTACGAGCAGTACTTC.

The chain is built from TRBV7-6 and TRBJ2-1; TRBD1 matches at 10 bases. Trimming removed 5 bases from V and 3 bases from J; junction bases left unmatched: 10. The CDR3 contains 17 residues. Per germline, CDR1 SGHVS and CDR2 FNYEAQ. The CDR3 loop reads CASSRPRGTGVYNEQFF. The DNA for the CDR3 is TGTGCCAGCAGCCGCCCTCGTGGGACAGGGGTCTACAATGAGCAGTTCTTC.

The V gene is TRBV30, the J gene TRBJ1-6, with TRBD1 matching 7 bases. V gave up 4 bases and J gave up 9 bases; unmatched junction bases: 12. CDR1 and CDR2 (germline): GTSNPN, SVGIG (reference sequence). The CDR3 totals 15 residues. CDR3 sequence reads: CAWNQLGTASSPLHF. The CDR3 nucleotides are TGTGCCTGGAACCAACTCGGGACAGCAAGTTCACCCCTCCACTTT.